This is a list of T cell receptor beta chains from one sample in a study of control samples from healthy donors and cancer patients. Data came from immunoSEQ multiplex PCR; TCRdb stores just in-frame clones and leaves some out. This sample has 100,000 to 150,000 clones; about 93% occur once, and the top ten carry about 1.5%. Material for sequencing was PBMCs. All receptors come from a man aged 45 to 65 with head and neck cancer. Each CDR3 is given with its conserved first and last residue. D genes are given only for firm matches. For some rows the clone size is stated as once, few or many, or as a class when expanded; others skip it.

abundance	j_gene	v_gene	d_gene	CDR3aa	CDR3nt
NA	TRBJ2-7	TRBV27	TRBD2	CASSNAGAYEQYF	TGTGCCAGCAGTAACGCGGGAGCCTACGAGCAGTACTTC
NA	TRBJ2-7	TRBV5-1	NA	CASSLAGKSYEQYF	TGCGCCAGCAGCTTGGCCGGGAAATCCTACGAGCAGTACTTC
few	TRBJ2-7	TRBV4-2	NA	CASSQEDTVYEQYF	TGTGCCAGCAGCCAAGAGGATACGGTTTACGAGCAGTACTTC
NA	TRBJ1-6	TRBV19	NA	CASSPQGRTVKNSPLHF	TGTGCCAGTAGTCCCCAGGGGCGGACGGTTAAGAATTCACCCCTCCACTTT
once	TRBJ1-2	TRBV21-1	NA	CASRKDRYHGYTF	TGTGCCAGCAGGAAGGACAGGTACCATGGCTACACCTTC
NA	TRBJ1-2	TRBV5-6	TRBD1	CASSSYQKGQLLYGYTF	TGTGCCAGCAGCTCCTACCAAAAGGGACAGCTTCTCTATGGCTACACCTTC
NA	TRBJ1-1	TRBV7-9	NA	CASSRGRTVNTEAFF	TGTGCCAGCAGCAGGGGCCGGACAGTTAACACTGAAGCTTTCTTT
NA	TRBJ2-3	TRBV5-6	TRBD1	CASSSRPSTGGYVDTQYF	TGTGCCAGCAGCTCCCGTCCCTCGACAGGGGGTTATGTTGATACGCAGTATTTT
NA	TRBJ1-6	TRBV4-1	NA	CASSLEPRSQSPLHF	TGCGCCAGCAGCCTTGAGCCCCGATCTCAGTCACCCCTCCACTTT
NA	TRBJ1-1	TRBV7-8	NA	CASSLGPTEAFF	TGTGCCAGCAGCCTCGGACCCACTGAAGCTTTCTTT
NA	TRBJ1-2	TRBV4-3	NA	CASSQEDLPNYGYTF	TGCGCCAGCAGCCAAGAGGACCTCCCTAACTATGGCTACACCTTC
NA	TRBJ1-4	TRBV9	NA	CASSVRDGFEKLFF	TGTGCCAGCAGCGTCCGAGACGGGTTTGAAAAACTGTTTTTT
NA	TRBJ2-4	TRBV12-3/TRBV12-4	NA	CASSLGWDIQYF	TGTGCCAGCAGTTTAGGATGGGACATTCAGTACTTC
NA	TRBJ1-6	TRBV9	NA	CASGHSDSPLHF	TGTGCCAGCGGTCACAGTGATTCACCCCTCCACTTT
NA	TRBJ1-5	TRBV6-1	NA	CASSLGSDQPQHF	TGTGCCAGCAGTTTGGGGAGCGACCAGCCCCAGCATTTT
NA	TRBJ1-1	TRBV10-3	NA	CAISLQNTEAFF	TGTGCCATCAGTTTACAGAACACTGAAGCTTTCTTT
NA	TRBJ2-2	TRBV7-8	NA	CASSLAGPKTGELFF	TGTGCCAGCAGCTTAGCGGGACCGAAAACCGGGGAGCTGTTTTTT
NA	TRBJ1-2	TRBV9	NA	CASSVSGENYGYTF	TGTGCCAGCAGCGTATCTGGGGAGAACTATGGCTACACCTTC
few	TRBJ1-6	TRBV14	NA	CASSQWQGSPLHF	TGTGCCAGCAGCCAATGGCAGGGCTCACCCCTCCACTTT
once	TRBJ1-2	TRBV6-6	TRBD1	CASSWRQGGGYTF	TGTGCCAGCAGTTGGAGACAGGGGGGTGGCTACACCTTC